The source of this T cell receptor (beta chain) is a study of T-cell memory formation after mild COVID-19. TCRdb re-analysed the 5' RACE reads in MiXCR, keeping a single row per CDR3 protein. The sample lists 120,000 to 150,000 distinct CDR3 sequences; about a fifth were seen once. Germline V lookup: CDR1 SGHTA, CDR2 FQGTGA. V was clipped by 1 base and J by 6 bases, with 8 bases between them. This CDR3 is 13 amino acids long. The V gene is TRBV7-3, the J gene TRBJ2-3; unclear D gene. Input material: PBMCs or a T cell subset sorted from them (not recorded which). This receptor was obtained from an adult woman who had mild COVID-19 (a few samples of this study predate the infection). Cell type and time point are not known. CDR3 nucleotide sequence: TGTGCCAGCAGCTTAATCCGCCGGGATACGCAGTATTTT. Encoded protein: CASSLIRRDTQYF.